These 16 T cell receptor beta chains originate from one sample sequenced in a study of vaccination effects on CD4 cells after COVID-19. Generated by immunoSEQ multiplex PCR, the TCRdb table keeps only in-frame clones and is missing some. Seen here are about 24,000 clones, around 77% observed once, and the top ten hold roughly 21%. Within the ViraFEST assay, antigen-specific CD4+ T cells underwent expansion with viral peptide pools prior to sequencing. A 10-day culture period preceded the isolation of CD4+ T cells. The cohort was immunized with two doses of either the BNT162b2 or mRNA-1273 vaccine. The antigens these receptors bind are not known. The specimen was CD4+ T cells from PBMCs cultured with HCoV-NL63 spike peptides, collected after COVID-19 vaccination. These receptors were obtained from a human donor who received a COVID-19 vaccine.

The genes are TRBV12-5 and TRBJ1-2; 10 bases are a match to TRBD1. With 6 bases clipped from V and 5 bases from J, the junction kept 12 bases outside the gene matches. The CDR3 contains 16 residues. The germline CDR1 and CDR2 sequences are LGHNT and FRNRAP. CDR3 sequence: CASGPDRGLGGYGYTF. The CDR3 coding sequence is TGTGCTAGTGGCCCTGACAGGGGGCTAGGAGGGTATGGCTACACCTTC.

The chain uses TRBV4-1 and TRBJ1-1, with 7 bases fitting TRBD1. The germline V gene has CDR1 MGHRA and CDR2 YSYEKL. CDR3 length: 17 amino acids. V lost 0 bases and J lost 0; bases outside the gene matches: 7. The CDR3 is CASSQDSTGSMNTEAFF. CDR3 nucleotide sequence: TGCGCCAGCAGCCAAGACTCGACAGGGTCCATGAACACTGAAGCTTTCTTT.

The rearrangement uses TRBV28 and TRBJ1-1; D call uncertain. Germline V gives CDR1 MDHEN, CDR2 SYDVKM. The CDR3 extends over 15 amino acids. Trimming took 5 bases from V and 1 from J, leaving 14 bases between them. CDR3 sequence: CASSPALGGNTEAFF. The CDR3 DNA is TGTGCCAGCAGTCCTGCTTTGGGAGGGAACACTGAAGCTTTCTTT.

The CDR3 region has the DNA TGCAGCGTTCAAACCGTAGCGGGACGCACAGATACGCAGTATTTT. Translating gives CSVQTVAGRTDTQYF. The rearrangement links TRBV29-1 to TRBJ2-3; TRBD2 matches at 8 bases. From germline, CDR1 is SQVTM and CDR2 ANQGSEA. This CDR3 region has 15 residues. V was pared by 5 bases and J by 1 base, with 8 bases of the junction left unmatched.

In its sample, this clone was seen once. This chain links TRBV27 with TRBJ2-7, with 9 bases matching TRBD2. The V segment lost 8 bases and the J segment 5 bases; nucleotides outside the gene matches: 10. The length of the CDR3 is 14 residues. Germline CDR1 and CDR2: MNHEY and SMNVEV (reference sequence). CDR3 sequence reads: CASAGSGSHHEQYF. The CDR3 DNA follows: TGTGCCAGCGCAGGTAGCGGGAGTCATCACGAGCAGTACTTC.

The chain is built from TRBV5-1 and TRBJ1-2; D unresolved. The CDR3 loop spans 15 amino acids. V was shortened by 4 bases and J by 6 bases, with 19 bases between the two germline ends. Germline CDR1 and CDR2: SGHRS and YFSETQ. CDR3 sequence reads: CASSASTGGFDGYTF. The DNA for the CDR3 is TGCGCCAGCAGCGCGAGCACCGGCGGGTTCGATGGCTACACCTTC.

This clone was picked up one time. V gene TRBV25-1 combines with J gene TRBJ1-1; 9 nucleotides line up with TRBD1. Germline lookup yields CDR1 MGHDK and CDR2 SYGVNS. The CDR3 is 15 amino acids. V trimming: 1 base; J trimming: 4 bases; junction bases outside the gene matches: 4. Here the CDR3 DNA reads TGTGCCAGCAGTGAATTCACAGGGGGCAGCACTGAAGCTTTCTTT. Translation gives CASSEFTGGSTEAFF.

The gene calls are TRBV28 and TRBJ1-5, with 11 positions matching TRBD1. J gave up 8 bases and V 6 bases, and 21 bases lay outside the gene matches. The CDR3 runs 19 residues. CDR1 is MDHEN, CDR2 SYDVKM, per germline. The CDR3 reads CASRSPVDRDRGISEPQHF. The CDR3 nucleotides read TGTGCCAGCAGAAGCCCGGTAGATCGGGACAGGGGGATATCAGAGCCCCAGCATTTT.

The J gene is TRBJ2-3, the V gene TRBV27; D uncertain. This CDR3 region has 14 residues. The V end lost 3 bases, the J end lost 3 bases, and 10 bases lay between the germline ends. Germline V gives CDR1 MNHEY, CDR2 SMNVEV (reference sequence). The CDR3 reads CASSFSVRTDTQYF. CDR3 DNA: TGTGCCAGCAGTTTTAGTGTCCGAACAGATACGCAGTATTTT.

CDR3 in amino acids: CASSGRQGTEAFF. Here the CDR3 DNA reads TGTGCCAGCAGCGGGAGACAGGGGACTGAAGCTTTCTTT. This chain joins TRBV7-8 and TRBJ1-1; 8 nucleotides agree with TRBD1. V was pared by 5 bases and J by 5 bases, with 4 bases of the junction left unmatched. Germline V gene data show CDR1 as SGHVS and CDR2 as FQNEAQ. This CDR3 has 13 residues.

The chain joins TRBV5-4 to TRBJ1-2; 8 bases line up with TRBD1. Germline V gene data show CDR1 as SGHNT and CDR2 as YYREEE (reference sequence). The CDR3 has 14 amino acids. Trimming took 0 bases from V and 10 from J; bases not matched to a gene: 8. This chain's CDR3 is CASSLAGRGRNYTF. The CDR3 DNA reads TGTGCCAGCAGCTTGGCGGGCAGGGGGCGAAACTACACCTTC. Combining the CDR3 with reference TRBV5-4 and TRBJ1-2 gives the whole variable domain ETGVTQSPTHLIKTRGQQVTLRCSSQSGHNTVSWYQQALGQGPQFIFQYYREEENGRGNFPPRFSGLQFPNYSSELNVNALELDDSALYLCASSLAGRGRNYTFGSGTRLTVV.

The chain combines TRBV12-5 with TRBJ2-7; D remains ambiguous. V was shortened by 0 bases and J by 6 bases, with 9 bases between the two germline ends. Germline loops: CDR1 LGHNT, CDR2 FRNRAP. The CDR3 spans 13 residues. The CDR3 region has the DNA TGTGCTAGTGGTTTGGTACCCACCCTCGAGCAGTACTTC. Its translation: CASGLVPTLEQYF. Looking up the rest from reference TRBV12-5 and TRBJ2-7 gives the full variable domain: DARVTQTPRHKVTEMGQEVTMRCQPILGHNTVFWYRQTMMQGLELLAYFRNRAPLDDSGMPKDRFSAEMPDATLATLKIQPSEPRDSAVYFCASGLVPTLEQYFGPGTRLTVT.

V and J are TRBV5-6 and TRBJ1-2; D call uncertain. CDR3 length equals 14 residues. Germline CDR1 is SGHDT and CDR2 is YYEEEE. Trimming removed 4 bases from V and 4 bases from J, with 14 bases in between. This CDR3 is CASSPRDGFYGYTF. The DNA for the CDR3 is TGTGCCAGCAGCCCGCGTGACGGATTCTATGGCTACACCTTC.

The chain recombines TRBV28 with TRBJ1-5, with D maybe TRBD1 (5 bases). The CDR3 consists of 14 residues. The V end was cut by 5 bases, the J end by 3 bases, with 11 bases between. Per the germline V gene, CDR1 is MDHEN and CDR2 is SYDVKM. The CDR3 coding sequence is TGTGCCAGCAGTACCGGGACGATCAATCAGCCCCAGCATTTT. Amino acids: CASSTGTINQPQHF. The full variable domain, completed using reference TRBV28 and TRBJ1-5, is DVKVTQSSRYLVKRTGEKVFLECVQDMDHENMFWYRQDPGLGLRLIYFSYDVKMKEKGDIPEGYSVSREKKERFSLILESASTNQTSMYLCASSTGTINQPQHFGDGTRLSIL.

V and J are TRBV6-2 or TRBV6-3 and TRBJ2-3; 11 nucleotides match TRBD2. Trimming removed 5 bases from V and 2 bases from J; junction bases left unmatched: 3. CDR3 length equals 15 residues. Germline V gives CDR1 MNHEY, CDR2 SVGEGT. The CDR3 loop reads CASSKGLAVTDTQYF. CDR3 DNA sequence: TGTGCCAGCAGTAAGGGACTAGCGGTCACAGATACGCAGTATTTT.

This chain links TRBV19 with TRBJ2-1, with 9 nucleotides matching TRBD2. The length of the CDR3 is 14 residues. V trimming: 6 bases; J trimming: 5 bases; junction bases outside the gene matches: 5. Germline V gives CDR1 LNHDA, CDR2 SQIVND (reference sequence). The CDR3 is CASRAGTSNNEQFF. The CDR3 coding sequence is TGTGCCAGTAGGGCCGGGACTAGCAACAATGAGCAGTTCTTC.